The 3 T cell receptor beta chains below were found in one sample sequenced in a study of T-cell reconstitution after alpha-beta-depleted transplantation in children. Unique molecular identifiers were incorporated when the TCRbeta library was constructed. TCRdb re-derived calls from the PCR reads in MiXCR, one entry per CDR3 protein. Among more than 550,000 distinct CDR3 sequences listed, about 11% were seen once. The specimen was PBMCs from the stem cell graft donor, collected from the stem cell graft. Receptors originate from a human donor who donated a stem cell graft to a child with acute myeloid leukemia.

The chain couples TRBV29-1 to TRBJ2-3; 8 bases match TRBD2. Germline CDR1 reads SQVTM; CDR2 reads ANQGSEA. The J segment lost 4 bases and the V segment lost 6 bases, leaving 12 bases of the junction unmatched. CDR3 length: 15 residues. The CDR3 reads CSVTGLGMGPDTQYF. For the CDR3, the DNA is TGCAGCGTGACGGGACTAGGGATGGGGCCAGATACGCAGTATTTT.

A few counts support this clonotype. The CDR3 DNA is TGTGCCAGCAGTACTTCCACCTACGAGCAGTACTTC. Encoded protein: CASSTSTYEQYF. The V call is TRBV28, the J call TRBJ2-7; D is unclear. The V gene lost 5 bases and the J gene lost 2 bases, with 7 bases spanning the gap. The CDR3 contains 12 residues. Germline-derived CDR1 and CDR2 are MDHEN and SYDVKM.

The sample holds many counts of this clonotype. The chain links TRBV6-5 to TRBJ1-3; possible D gene TRBD1, 6 bases. The germline gives CDR1 MNHEY, CDR2 SVGAGI. This CDR3 comprises 19 residues. Trimming shortened V by 2 bases and J by 0 bases, and 20 bases separated the two germline ends. This chain's CDR3 is CASSYPPRGPSYSGNTIYF. For the CDR3, the DNA is TGTGCCAGCAGTTACCCCCCTCGGGGGCCTTCGTACTCTGGAAACACCATATATTTT.